These 29 T cell receptor beta chains came from one sample sequenced in a study of blood T cell repertoires in COVID-19. Libraries were prepared by immunoSEQ multiplex PCR; TCRdb keeps only in-frame clonotypes and omits some of them. The sample has hundreds of thousands of clones, 70% to 85% seen once; the top ten hold approximately 3.1%. Sequencing was done on a sample of PBMCs or T cells enriched from blood (not recorded which). These receptors were collected from a woman aged 55-70 years who had recovered from COVID-19.

The chain has TRBV19 and TRBJ1-1, with 10 nucleotides matching TRBD1. CDR3 size: 19 residues. The germline V gene encodes CDR1 LNHDA and CDR2 SQIVND (reference sequence). The junction had 15 bases not matched to a gene; V was cut back by 5 bases and J by 0 bases. The CDR3 DNA follows: TGTGCCAGTAGTTCACGACCCGGGACAGGGGCCTTCATGAACACTGAAGCTTTCTTT. Translated, it gives CASSSRPGTGAFMNTEAFF.

The chain is built from TRBV5-8 and TRBJ2-7; 7 bases align to TRBD2. Trimming removed 3 bases from V and 6 bases from J; junction bases left unmatched: 9. CDR1 SGHTS and CDR2 YDEGEE come from the germline V gene. CDR3 size: 14 residues. The CDR3, as DNA: TGTGCCAGCAGCTCCGGACTAGTTAGTCCCGAGCAGTACTTC. Its translation is CASSSGLVSPEQYF.

The chain has TRBV3-1 (or the pseudogene TRBV3-2) and TRBJ2-3, with 12 bases identical to TRBD2. V was clipped by 6 bases and J by 5 bases; unmatched bases: 3. This CDR3 has 14 residues. Germline loops: CDR1 LGHDT, CDR2 YNNKEL (reference sequence). The chain's CDR3 is CASSSTSGGDTQYF. The CDR3 coding sequence is TGTGCCAGCAGTTCGACTAGCGGGGGAGATACGCAGTATTTT.

The chain employs TRBV5-6 and TRBJ2-6; D is unresolved. CDR3 length: 16 amino acids. V was trimmed by 1 base and J by 0 bases, leaving 8 bases between them. CDR1 is SGHDT, CDR2 YYEEEE, per germline. The CDR3 DNA is TGTGCCAGCAGCTTGATTGAGAACTCTGGGGCCAACGTCCTGACTTTC. Its translation is CASSLIENSGANVLTF.

The CDR3 loop reads CASTSGQYNEQFF. For the CDR3, the DNA is TGTGCCAGCACCTCGGGACAGTACAATGAGCAGTTCTTC. The gene calls are TRBV12-3 or TRBV12-4 and TRBJ2-1, with 7 bases fitting TRBD1. Trimming at V came to 7 bases and at J to 4 bases, leaving 4 bases not matched to a gene. CDR3 length: 13 amino acids.

The genes are TRBV4-3 and TRBJ1-4; no firm D call. The CDR3 runs 15 residues. The germline V and J ends were trimmed by 1 base and 3 bases, with 9 bases remaining between them. Germline CDR1 LGHNA, CDR2 YSLEER. The DNA of the CDR3 is TGCGCCAGCAGCCAAGCTAACCAGGCTAATGAAAAACTGTTTTTT. It specifies CASSQANQANEKLFF.

V usage is TRBV6-5 and J usage is TRBJ2-7; perhaps TRBD1 as D (6 bases). With 7 bases removed from V and 4 bases from J, the gap between germline ends came to 17 bases. Germline CDR1 and CDR2: MNHEY and SVGAGI. This CDR3 is built from 14 residues. The DNA for the CDR3 is TGTGCCAGCACCTCATTTGGGGGCCGGTACGAGCAGTACTTC. It encodes CASTSFGGRYEQYF.

Here the CDR3 DNA reads TGTGCCATCGGGGAGGGACAGGGGATCTACGAGCAGTACTTC. This translates into CAIGEGQGIYEQYF. The chain recombines TRBV10-3 with TRBJ2-7; TRBD1 aligns across 10 bases. Germline V gives CDR1 ENHRY, CDR2 SYGVKD. V was pared by 8 bases and J by 3 bases, with 7 bases of the junction left unmatched. The CDR3 sequence is 14 residues long.

V and J are TRBV7-6 and TRBJ1-6, with unresolved D. The CDR3 length is 16 residues. The germline gives CDR1 SGHVS, CDR2 FNYEAQ. Trimming removed 1 base at V and 3 bases at J, with 10 bases between. The CDR3 region has the DNA TGTGCCAGCAGCTTAGGATCAGGCATCTATAATTCACCCCTCCACTTT. It yields the protein CASSLGSGIYNSPLHF.

The chain carries TRBV3-1 (or the pseudogene TRBV3-2) and TRBJ2-2, with D perhaps matching TRBD2 (5 bases). In germline, CDR1 is LGHDT, CDR2 YNNKEL (reference sequence). The CDR3 loop spans 17 amino acids. V lost 0 bases and J 9 bases, leaving 20 bases between the germline ends. The CDR3 region has the DNA TGTGCCAGCAGCCAAGATTACTCTAGCCCAGATGTTCGGGAGCTGTTTTTT. Translation gives CASSQDYSSPDVRELFF.

This clone is a singleton in its sample. This rearrangement joins TRBV11-3 to TRBJ2-3; TRBD2 matches at 11 bases. CDR1 and CDR2 (germline): SGHNT, YENEEA. V was clipped by 1 base and J by 0 bases; unmatched bases: 9. CDR3 size: 19 residues. The CDR3: CASSLGLAGGQRSTDTQYF. CDR3 nucleotide sequence: TGTGCCAGCAGCTTAGGTCTAGCGGGGGGACAACGTAGCACAGATACGCAGTATTTT.

In this sample, this clone turned up once. The chain combines TRBV3-1 (or the pseudogene TRBV3-2) with TRBJ2-2; the match to TRBD2 covers 8 bases. V trimming: 1 base; J trimming: 3 bases; junction bases outside the gene matches: 16. Germline V gene data show CDR1 as LGHDT and CDR2 as YNNKEL (reference sequence). CDR3 length: 20 residues. CDR3 protein: CASSQGILREVLGYTGELFF. The CDR3 bases are TGTGCCAGCAGCCAAGGAATCCTGCGGGAGGTTCTCGGTTACACCGGGGAGCTGTTTTTT.

Only a few counts were recorded for this clone. This chain uses TRBV5-4 with TRBJ1-6; TRBD1 matches at 8 bases. V was pared by 0 bases and J by 6 bases, with 2 bases of the junction left unmatched. CDR3 size: 15 residues. Germline CDR1 is SGHNT and CDR2 is YYREEE (reference sequence). The CDR3 coding sequence is TGTGCCAGCAGCTTGGGGGACAGGTTTAATTCACCCCTCCACTTT. Translated, it gives CASSLGDRFNSPLHF.

The V gene is TRBV20-1, the J gene TRBJ1-2; 9 bases align to TRBD1. CDR3 size: 11 residues. The germline gives CDR1 DFQATT, CDR2 SNEGSKA (reference sequence). After removal of 8 bases from V and 9 bases from J, the junction contained 7 bases not matched to a gene. CDR3 loop: CSNYRGQRYTF. For the CDR3, the DNA is TGCAGTAATTACAGGGGGCAGCGCTACACCTTC.

The rearrangement links TRBV2 to TRBJ2-1; no clear D gene. From germline, CDR1 is SNHLY and CDR2 FYNNEI. The length of the CDR3 is 11 residues. V gave up 5 bases and J gave up 4 bases, with 3 bases separating them. The CDR3 DNA is TGTGCCAGCAGTCCATACAATGAGCAGTTCTTC. Residues: CASSPYNEQFF.

Only a few counts were recorded for this clone. The J gene is TRBJ1-2, the V gene TRBV2, with 12 positions matching TRBD1. V lost 9 bases to trimming and J lost 0 bases; unmatched junction nucleotides: 8. Germline V gene lookup returns CDR1 SNHLY and CDR2 FYNNEI. This CDR3 contains 16 residues. As DNA, the CDR3 is TGTGCCAGAAAACCGGGACAGGGGGCTACTAACTATGGCTACACCTTC. Its translation is CARKPGQGATNYGYTF.

Points on this clone: One end of the junction fails to match germline, which may point to a read error. This sequence joins TRBV19 and TRBJ1-5, with D possibly being TRBD1 (6 bases). Germline V gene sequence: CDR1 LNHDA, CDR2 SQIVND (reference sequence). The length of the CDR3 is 12 residues. The CDR3 DNA reads as TGTGCCAGTAGTATCAAGACAGGCCCCCTTTATTTT. Its protein product is CASSIKTGPLYF.

This sequence joins TRBV27 and TRBJ2-7; 9 bases agree with TRBD1. CDR1 is MNHEY, CDR2 SMNVEV, per germline (reference sequence). V lost 5 bases and J lost 6; bases outside the gene matches: 14. This CDR3 comprises 16 residues. The CDR3, as DNA: TGTGCCAGCAGTCCCACACAGGGGGCGCTTTGGCGCGAGCAGTACTTC. Protein: CASSPTQGALWREQYF.

The chain has TRBV7-9 and TRBJ2-2; TRBD1 is a possible D gene (5 bases). Germline values: CDR1 SEHNR, CDR2 FQNEAQ (reference sequence). The CDR3 has 14 residues. Trimming took off 2 bases at V and 6 bases at J, with 10 bases between the two ends. Here the CDR3 reads CASSLSWGAGELFF. CDR3 bases: TGTGCCAGCAGCTTAAGTTGGGGCGCCGGGGAGCTGTTTTTT.

V and J are TRBV19 and TRBJ1-6; D call uncertain. Trimming stripped 8 bases from V and 0 bases from J, with 8 bases between. Germline CDR1 and CDR2: LNHDA and SQIVND (reference sequence). This CDR3 has 14 residues. The CDR3 reads CASAGSSYNSPLHF. CDR3 bases: TGTGCCAGTGCCGGGAGCTCCTATAATTCACCCCTCCACTTT.

This clone was observed a few times. The rearrangement links TRBV11-2 to TRBJ2-5, with 12 bases matching TRBD2. Germline trimming cut 5 bases from V and 1 base from J; bases unmatched to any gene: 8. This CDR3 has 17 residues. The germline CDR1 and CDR2 sequences are SGHAT and FQNNGV. This CDR3 is CASSKLAGGSIQETQYF. CDR3 coding DNA: TGTGCCAGCAGCAAACTAGCGGGAGGTTCTATCCAAGAGACCCAGTACTTC.

This chain uses TRBV25-1 with TRBJ1-1, with 8 bases fitting TRBD1. CDR3 length: 14 amino acids. V was clipped by 6 bases and J by 0 bases; unmatched bases: 3. Germline CDR1 is MGHDK and CDR2 is SYGVNS. For the CDR3, the DNA is TGTGCCAGCAGATCGGACAGGGTGAACACTGAAGCTTTCTTT. Translation: CASRSDRVNTEAFF. Based on the CDR3 plus reference TRBV25-1 and TRBJ1-1, the full variable domain is EADIYQTPRYLVIGTGKKITLECSQTMGHDKMYWYQQDPGMELHLIHYSYGVNSTEKGDLSSESTVSRIRTEHFPLTLESARPSHTSQYLCASRSDRVNTEAFFGQGTRLTVV.

The chain recombines TRBV5-1 with TRBJ1-2, with 8 nucleotides matching TRBD1. Trimming at V came to 1 base and at J to 3 bases, leaving 14 bases not matched to a gene. CDR3 length: 18 residues. Germline V gene lookup returns CDR1 SGHRS and CDR2 YFSETQ. This CDR3 reads CASSLRVPGTGDYYGYTF. As DNA, the CDR3 is TGCGCCAGCAGCTTGAGGGTCCCCGGGACAGGCGACTACTATGGCTACACCTTC.

This chain connects TRBV6-6 to TRBJ1-4; 7 bases fit TRBD1. V was pared by 5 bases and J by 5 bases, with 8 bases of the junction left unmatched. The CDR3 consists of 15 residues. CDR1 MNHNY and CDR2 SVGAGI come from the germline V gene (reference sequence). CDR3 region: CASSPGGTVNEKLFF. The CDR3 DNA reads as TGTGCCAGCAGTCCGGGGGGGACAGTCAATGAAAAACTGTTTTTT.

For the CDR3, the DNA is TGTGCCAGCACCCCTTATTACGGTGGGAGAGCGGGCACCGGGGAGCTGTTTTTT. Encoded protein: CASTPYYGGRAGTGELFF. The rearrangement links TRBV27 to TRBJ2-2, with D maybe TRBD2 (6 bases). Per germline, CDR1 MNHEY and CDR2 SMNVEV (reference sequence). The V and J ends lost 7 bases and 4 bases respectively, with 25 bases between them. The CDR3 loop spans 18 amino acids.

V usage is TRBV27 and J usage is TRBJ1-2; D is unclear. CDR1 is MNHEY and CDR2 is SMNVEV in the germline V gene (reference sequence). The CDR3 is made up of 14 amino acids. Trimming pared 1 base from V and 3 bases from J, leaving 9 bases between. The CDR3 is CASSLYRGDYGYTF. The CDR3 DNA sequence: TGTGCCAGCAGTTTATACCGGGGAGACTATGGCTACACCTTC.

The chain has TRBV27 and TRBJ1-2, with TRBD1 matching 7 bases. The CDR3 contains 13 residues. Trimming cost V 5 bases and J 4 bases; bases outside gene matches: 4. Germline loops: CDR1 MNHEY, CDR2 SMNVEV (reference sequence). CDR3 amino acids: CASSPQGSYGYTF. CDR3 nucleotide sequence: TGTGCCAGCAGTCCACAGGGGAGCTATGGCTACACCTTC.

V gene TRBV7-2 combines with J gene TRBJ2-1; TRBD1 aligns across 9 bases. With V trimmed by 2 bases and J by 6 bases, 8 bases remained unmatched. Germline V lookup: CDR1 SGHTA, CDR2 FQGNSA. The CDR3 is made up of 16 amino acids. The CDR3 sequence: CASSLLGDRGGNEQFF. Written as DNA, the CDR3 is TGTGCCAGCAGCTTACTCGGAGACAGGGGGGGCAATGAGCAGTTCTTC.

This clone was seen only once. The J gene is TRBJ2-5, the V gene TRBV5-1; D is possibly TRBD1 (6 bases). This CDR3 comprises 15 residues. Germline CDR1 is SGHRS and CDR2 is YFSETQ. V lost 1 base, J lost 5 bases, and 15 bases lay in between. The CDR3 loop is CASSLTGADRETQYF. CDR3 coding DNA: TGCGCCAGCAGCTTGACCGGGGCCGACAGGGAGACCCAGTACTTC.